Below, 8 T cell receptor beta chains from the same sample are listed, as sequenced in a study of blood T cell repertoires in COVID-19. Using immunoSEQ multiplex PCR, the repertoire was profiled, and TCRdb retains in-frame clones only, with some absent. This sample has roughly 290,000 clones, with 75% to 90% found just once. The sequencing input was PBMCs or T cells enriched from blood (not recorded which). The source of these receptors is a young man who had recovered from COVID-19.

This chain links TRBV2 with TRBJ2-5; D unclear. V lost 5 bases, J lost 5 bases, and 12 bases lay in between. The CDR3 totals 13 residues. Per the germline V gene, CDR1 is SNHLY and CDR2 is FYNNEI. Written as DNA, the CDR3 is TGTGCCAGCAGTAAATCCCCCCGGGAGACCCAGTACTTC. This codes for CASSKSPRETQYF.

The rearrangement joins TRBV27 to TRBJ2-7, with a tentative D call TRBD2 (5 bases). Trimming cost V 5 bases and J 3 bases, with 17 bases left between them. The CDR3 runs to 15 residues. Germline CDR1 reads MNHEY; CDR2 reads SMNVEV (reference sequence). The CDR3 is CASSRAFGESYEQYF. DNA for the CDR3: TGTGCCAGCAGTCGGGCTTTTGGGGAGAGCTACGAGCAGTACTTC.

CDR3 DNA sequence: TGTGCCAGTATCGGACAGGCGATGTCTGGAAACACCATATATTTT. This translates into CASIGQAMSGNTIYF. V gene TRBV19 combines with J gene TRBJ1-3, with 7 bases fitting TRBD1. The CDR3 consists of 15 residues. The germline CDR1 and CDR2 sequences are LNHDA and SQIVND (reference sequence). V lost 7 bases to trimming and J lost 1 base; unmatched junction nucleotides: 7.

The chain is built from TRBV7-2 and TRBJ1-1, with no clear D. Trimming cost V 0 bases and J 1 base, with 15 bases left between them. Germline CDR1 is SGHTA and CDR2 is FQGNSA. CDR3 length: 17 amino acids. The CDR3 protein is CASSLAAPFRGNTEAFF. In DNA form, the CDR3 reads TGTGCCAGCAGCTTAGCGGCTCCATTTCGAGGGAACACTGAAGCTTTCTTT.

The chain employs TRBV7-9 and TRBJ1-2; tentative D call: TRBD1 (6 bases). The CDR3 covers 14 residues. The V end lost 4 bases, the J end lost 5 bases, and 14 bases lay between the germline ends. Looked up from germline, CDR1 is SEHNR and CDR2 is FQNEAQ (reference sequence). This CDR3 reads CASSSPAGVYGYTF. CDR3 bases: TGTGCCAGCAGCTCCCCAGCAGGGGTGTATGGCTACACCTTC.

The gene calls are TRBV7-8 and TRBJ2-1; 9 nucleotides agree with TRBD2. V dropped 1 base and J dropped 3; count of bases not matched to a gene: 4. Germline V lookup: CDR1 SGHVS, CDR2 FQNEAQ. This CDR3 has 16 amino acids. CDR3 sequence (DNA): TGTGCCAGCAGCTTAGAATCAGCGGGGGGCTACAATGAGCAGTTCTTC. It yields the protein CASSLESAGGYNEQFF.

CDR3 region: CASSYVRTSGDNEQFF. In DNA, the CDR3 is TGTGCCAGCAGTTACGTTAGGACTAGCGGGGACAATGAGCAGTTCTTC. The chain couples TRBV6-2 or TRBV6-3 to TRBJ2-1; 12 bases map to TRBD2. This CDR3 contains 16 residues. The V gene's germline CDR1 is MNHEY and CDR2 SVGEGT. V shed 2 bases and J 5 bases; nucleotides not matched to a gene: 4.

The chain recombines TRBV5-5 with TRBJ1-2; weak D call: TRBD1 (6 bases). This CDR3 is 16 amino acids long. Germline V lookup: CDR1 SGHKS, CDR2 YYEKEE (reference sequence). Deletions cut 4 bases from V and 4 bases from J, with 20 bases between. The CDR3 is CASSPSGGKIGYGYTF. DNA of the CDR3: TGTGCCAGCAGCCCAAGTGGGGGCAAGATCGGCTATGGCTACACCTTC. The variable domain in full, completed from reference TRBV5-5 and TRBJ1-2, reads DAGVTQSPTHLIKTRGQQVTLRCSPISGHKSVSWYQQVLGQGPQFIFQYYEKEERGRGNFPDRFSARQFPNYSSELNVNALLLGDSALYLCASSPSGGKIGYGYTFGSGTRLTVV.